One sample yielded the 20 T cell receptor beta chains listed below, sequenced in a study of T cells in localized non-small cell lung cancer (dated by TCRdb to about 2020). The library was obtained by the immunoSEQ multiplex PCR assay. The source is immuneACCESS, and TCRdb retained only in-frame sequences with V and J called. Part of the clones is not carried over; for the studies checked, unresolved V genes explain less than half of this, and the remainder is unexplained. This sample gives tens of thousands of clones in total; around nine tenths of them show up just once. Clones ranked in the top ten supply less than 8.5% of the sample. The sequenced sample was peripheral blood, obtained before any cancer treatment. These receptors were taken from a woman aged 35-70 years with stage I lung adenocarcinoma.

The chain carries TRBV11-3 and TRBJ2-7; the D gene is possibly TRBD1 (6 bases). The CDR3 contains 13 residues. Trimming removed 5 bases at V and 1 base at J, with 9 bases between. Looked up from germline, CDR1 is SGHNT and CDR2 is YENEEA. CDR3 in amino acids: CASSTRGSYEQYF. The DNA for the CDR3 is TGTGCCAGCAGCACCAGGGGTTCCTACGAGCAGTACTTC. Combining the CDR3 with reference TRBV11-3 and TRBJ2-7 gives the whole variable domain EAGVVQSPRYKIIEKKQPVAFWCNPISGHNTLYWYLQNLGQGPELLIRYENEEAVDDSQLPKDRFSAERLKGVDSTLKIQPAELGDSAVYLCASSTRGSYEQYFGPGTRLTVT.

This clone appeared once. In DNA form, the CDR3 reads TGTGCTAGTGGTTTGGGAGCGGGGGAGCCTTACAATGAGCAGTTCTTC. Its protein is CASGLGAGEPYNEQFF. This sequence joins TRBV12-5 and TRBJ2-1, with 8 bases fitting TRBD2. V shed 1 base and J 4 bases; nucleotides not matched to a gene: 6. The V gene's germline CDR1 is LGHNT and CDR2 FRNRAP. CDR3 length: 16 residues. Using reference TRBV12-5 and TRBJ2-1 for the parts outside the CDR3, the full variable domain is DARVTQTPRHKVTEMGQEVTMRCQPILGHNTVFWYRQTMMQGLELLAYFRNRAPLDDSGMPKDRFSAEMPDATLATLKIQPSEPRDSAVYFCASGLGAGEPYNEQFFGPGTRLTVL.

CDR3 sequence: CASSPRGQGTQETQYF. CDR3 sequence (DNA): TGTGCCAGCAGCCCCAGGGGACAGGGGACCCAAGAGACCCAGTACTTC. The rearrangement uses TRBV9 and TRBJ2-5; 10 bases are shared with TRBD1. This CDR3 has 16 amino acids. The trim removed 4 bases at V and 1 base at J, leaving 7 bases unmatched. Germline V CDR1 and CDR2: SGDLS, YYNGEE. Combining the CDR3 with reference TRBV9 and TRBJ2-5 gives the whole variable domain DSGVTQTPKHLITATGQRVTLRCSPRSGDLSVYWYQQSLDQGLQFLIQYYNGEERAKGNILERFSAQQFPDLHSELNLSSLELGDSALYFCASSPRGQGTQETQYFGPGTRLLVL.

The rearrangement links TRBV10-3 to TRBJ1-6; 7 bases agree with TRBD1. Germline CDR1 reads ENHRY; CDR2 reads SYGVKD. The CDR3 runs to 14 residues. V trimming: 6 bases; J trimming: 5 bases; junction bases outside the gene matches: 4. The chain's CDR3 is CAIRGDSNNSPLHF. The CDR3 DNA reads TGTGCCATCAGGGGGGACAGTAATAATTCACCCCTCCACTTT.

J is TRBJ1-2 and V is TRBV14; D is uncertain. The CDR3 has 14 amino acids. The germline V and J ends were trimmed by 0 bases and 8 bases, with 13 bases remaining between them. CDR1 is SGHDN, CDR2 FVKESK, per germline. The CDR3 is CASSQDKGAKGYTF. For the CDR3, the DNA is TGTGCCAGCAGCCAAGATAAGGGAGCAAAAGGCTACACCTTC.

The chain uses TRBV5-1 and TRBJ2-5; D is possibly TRBD2 (7 bases). This CDR3 comprises 14 residues. V was trimmed by 2 bases and J by 3 bases, leaving 11 bases between them. Germline CDR1 reads SGHRS; CDR2 reads YFSETQ. This CDR3 is CASSFGGGEETQYF. The DNA for the CDR3 is TGCGCCAGCAGCTTCGGAGGGGGGGAAGAGACCCAGTACTTC.

This clone was seen only once. This chain links TRBV2 with TRBJ2-1; tentative D call: TRBD1 (6 bases). CDR1 and CDR2 (germline): SNHLY, FYNNEI. Trimming pared 0 bases from V and 2 bases from J, leaving 11 bases between. The CDR3 is 16 amino acids. CDR3 sequence reads: CASSEAPTGTYNEQFF. The CDR3, as DNA: TGTGCCAGCAGTGAAGCCCCGACAGGTACCTACAATGAGCAGTTCTTC. The full variable domain, with the rest looked up from reference TRBV2 and TRBJ2-1, is EPEVTQTPSHQVTQMGQEVILRCVPISNHLYFYWYRQILGQKVEFLVSFYNNEISEKSEIFDDQFSVERPDGSNFTLKIRSTKLEDSAMYFCASSEAPTGTYNEQFFGPGTRLTVL.

V gene TRBV5-1 combines with J gene TRBJ2-2; possible D gene TRBD2, 6 bases. The germline gives CDR1 SGHRS, CDR2 YFSETQ. The V gene lost 2 bases and the J gene lost 6 bases, with 11 bases spanning the gap. The CDR3 runs to 14 residues. CDR3 bases: TGCGCCAGCAGCTTAGGCAGGGAGGCCGGGGAGCTGTTTTTT. Protein product: CASSLGREAGELFF.

The chain has TRBV6-1 and TRBJ1-2; 9 bases agree with TRBD1. The CDR3 sequence is 17 residues long. The V and J ends lost 4 bases and 4 bases, in that order; junction bases with no gene match: 13. The germline gives CDR1 MNHNS, CDR2 SASEGT. The CDR3: CASSGIIRDRDAYGYTF. The CDR3 DNA reads as TGTGCCAGCAGTGGAATAATCCGGGACAGGGACGCCTATGGCTACACCTTC.

V usage is TRBV9 and J usage is TRBJ1-1, with D maybe TRBD1 (6 bases). Per germline, CDR1 SGDLS and CDR2 YYNGEE. With 3 bases removed from V and 4 bases from J, the gap between germline ends came to 13 bases. This CDR3 region has 14 residues. CDR3 DNA sequence: TGTGCCAGCAGCGCATCGCGGGGGGCCACTGAAGCTTTCTTT. Translating it yields CASSASRGATEAFF.

The chain couples TRBV27 to TRBJ1-2, with a weak D call TRBD1 (5 bases). Germline-derived CDR1 and CDR2 are MNHEY and SMNVEV (reference sequence). Trimming removed 5 bases from V and 5 bases from J, with 9 bases in between. The CDR3 covers 12 residues. The CDR3 loop is CASSPGGYGYTF. CDR3 nucleotide sequence: TGTGCCAGCAGTCCGGGGGGGTATGGCTACACCTTC.

This chain links TRBV4-1 with TRBJ1-2; 7 positions agree with TRBD1. Trimming removed 1 base from V and 7 bases from J; junction bases left unmatched: 9. This CDR3 is 15 amino acids long. The germline V gene encodes CDR1 MGHRA and CDR2 YSYEKL. The CDR3 loop reads CASSQVDRVLSGYTF. The CDR3 coding sequence is TGCGCCAGCAGCCAAGTAGACAGGGTGTTGTCTGGCTACACCTTC.

A single count supports this clone. The chain uses TRBV18 and TRBJ1-6; no clear D gene. The CDR3 totals 14 residues. Per germline, CDR1 KGHSH and CDR2 LQKENI. Trimming took 3 bases from V and 8 from J, leaving 11 bases between them. The CDR3 coding sequence is TGTGCCAGCTCACCCTCCGGGTCGGATTCACCCCTCCACTTT. Its translation: CASSPSGSDSPLHF.

This clone was counted only a few times. This rearrangement joins TRBV4-2 to TRBJ1-5, with D perhaps TRBD1 (6 bases). The germline V gene has CDR1 LGHNA and CDR2 YNFKEQ. The CDR3 has 15 residues. The V end lost 1 base, the J end lost 4 bases, and 11 bases lay between the germline ends. DNA of the CDR3: TGTGCCAGCAGCCAAGTTTCAGGGGTTAATCAGCCCCAGCATTTT. Protein: CASSQVSGVNQPQHF.

This clone was recorded only once. The chain links TRBV6-1 to TRBJ2-3; weak D call: TRBD2 (6 bases). V lost 2 bases to trimming and J lost 0 bases, with 9 bases between them. This CDR3 comprises 15 residues. From germline, CDR1 is MNHNS and CDR2 SASEGT. CDR3 nucleotide sequence: TGTGCCAGCAGTGAAATGAGCGGGAGCACAGATACGCAGTATTTT. This sequence encodes CASSEMSGSTDTQYF.

The rearrangement uses TRBV11-1 and TRBJ1-2, with 8 bases aligning to TRBD1. The CDR3 totals 14 residues. Trimming at V came to 5 bases and at J to 5 bases, leaving 7 bases not matched to a gene. Germline lookup yields CDR1 SGHAT and CDR2 FQDESV (reference sequence). The chain's CDR3 is CASSARTGNYGYTF. The DNA of the CDR3 is TGTGCCAGCAGCGCCCGGACAGGGAATTATGGCTACACCTTC. Filled out from reference TRBV11-1 and TRBJ1-2, the complete variable domain reads EAEVAQSPRYKITEKSQAVAFWCDPISGHATLYWYRQILGQGPELLVQFQDESVVDDSQLPKDRFSAERLKGVDSTLKIQPAELGDSAMYLCASSARTGNYGYTFGSGTRLTVV.

J is TRBJ2-7 and V is TRBV18, with 8 bases matching TRBD1. Trimming took 3 bases from V and 5 from J; bases not matched to a gene: 9. Germline assignment: CDR1 KGHSH and CDR2 LQKENI. The CDR3 is 15 amino acids. Here the CDR3 reads CASSPRTGGKNEQYF. As DNA, the CDR3 is TGTGCCAGCTCACCTCGCACAGGGGGGAAGAACGAGCAGTACTTC. Complete variable domain (other parts from reference TRBV18 and TRBJ2-7): NAGVMQNPRHLVRRRGQEARLRCSPMKGHSHVYWYRQLPEEGLKFMVYLQKENIIDESGMPKERFSAEFPKEGPSILRIQQVVRGDSAAYFCASSPRTGGKNEQYFGPGTRLTVT.

This clone was seen just once. The rearrangement uses TRBV5-1 and TRBJ1-1; D possibly corresponds to TRBD1 (5 bases). The CDR3 length is 13 residues. V lost 3 bases and J lost 9, with 15 bases in between. In germline, CDR1 is SGHRS, CDR2 YFSETQ. CDR3 coding DNA: TGCGCCAGCAGCTGGACTGGGGGTGAGAAAGCTTTCTTT. Protein product: CASSWTGGEKAFF. The complete variable domain, with remaining parts taken from reference TRBV5-1 and TRBJ1-1, reads KAGVTQTPRYLIKTRGQQVTLSCSPISGHRSVSWYQQTPGQGLQFLFEYFSETQRNKGNFPGRFSGRQFSNSRSEMNVSTLELGDSALYLCASSWTGGEKAFFGQGTRLTVV.

This chain links TRBV5-1 with TRBJ1-5, with a tentative D call TRBD1 (5 bases). Per germline, CDR1 SGHRS and CDR2 YFSETQ. Trimming stripped 2 bases from V and 7 bases from J, with 16 bases between. The CDR3 totals 15 residues. CDR3: CASSFFTGTGQPQHF. CDR3 coding DNA: TGCGCCAGCAGCTTTTTTACCGGGACGGGGCAGCCCCAGCATTTT.

This clone was seen only once. The V gene is TRBV5-1, the J gene TRBJ2-5, with 7 bases lining up with TRBD2. Trimming removed 6 bases from V and 0 bases from J; junction bases left unmatched: 8. This CDR3 is 15 amino acids long. Germline V gene data show CDR1 as SGHRS and CDR2 as YFSETQ. The CDR3 reads CASTPAGGNQETQYF. CDR3 in DNA: TGCGCCAGCACCCCCGCCGGGGGGAACCAAGAGACCCAGTACTTC.